The present TCR beta chain was sequenced within a study of blood T cells in healthy people across ages. Study-wide results and caveats: The long-lived group displayed more naive CD4+ cells, plus higher diversity, than the aged donors did.

Germline lookup yields CDR1 SQVTM and CDR2 ANQGSEA. The CDR3 covers 12 residues. Trimming left V 2 bases short and J 10 bases short, with 12 bases between. In regard to this clonotype: Its antigen is unknown.

Each individual donor underwent a draw of roughly 10 milliliters of peripheral blood. Per sample, at least 5 micrograms of total RNA were extracted. A second about 7 to 12 cycle PCR used barcoded and J-beta primers. Every cDNA was tagged by a template-switch adaptor with 12 random nucleotides. One entry per CDR3 protein results from TCRdb running MiXCR on the 5' RACE reads. The repertoire holds 1.2 million to 1.5 million distinct CDR3 sequences, with around 59% as singletons. The sample consisted of blood. This TCR derives from a man aged 18-30 years in good health. The V call is TRBV29-1, the J call TRBJ2-1; possibly TRBD1 for D (6 bases). CDR3 residues: CSVEPQGKEQFF. The CDR3 DNA reads as TGCAGCGTTGAACCCCAGGGGAAGGAGCAGTTCTTC.